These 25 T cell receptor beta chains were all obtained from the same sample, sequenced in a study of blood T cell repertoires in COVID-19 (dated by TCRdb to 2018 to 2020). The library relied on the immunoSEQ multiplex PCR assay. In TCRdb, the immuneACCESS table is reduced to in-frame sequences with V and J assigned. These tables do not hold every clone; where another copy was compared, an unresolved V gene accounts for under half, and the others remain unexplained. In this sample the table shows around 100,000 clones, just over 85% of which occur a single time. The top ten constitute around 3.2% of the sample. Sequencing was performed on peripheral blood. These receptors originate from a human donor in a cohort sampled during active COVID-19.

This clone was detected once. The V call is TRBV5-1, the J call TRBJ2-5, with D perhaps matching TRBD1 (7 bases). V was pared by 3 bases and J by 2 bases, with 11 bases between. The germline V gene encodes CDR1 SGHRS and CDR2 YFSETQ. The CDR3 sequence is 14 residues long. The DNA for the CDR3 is TGCGCCAGCAGCTCAGGGGGGCTACAAGAGACCCAGTACTTC. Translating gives CASSSGGLQETQYF.

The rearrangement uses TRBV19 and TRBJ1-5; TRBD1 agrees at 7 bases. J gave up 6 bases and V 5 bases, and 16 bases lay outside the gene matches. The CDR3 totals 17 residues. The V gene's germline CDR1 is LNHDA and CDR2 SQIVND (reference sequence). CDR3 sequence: CASSSQGGYRGGQPQHF. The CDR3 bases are TGTGCCAGTAGTTCGCAAGGCGGGTACAGGGGAGGTCAGCCCCAGCATTTT. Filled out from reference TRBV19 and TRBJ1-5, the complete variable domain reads DGGITQSPKYLFRKEGQNVTLSCEQNLNHDAMYWYRQDPGQGLRLIYYSQIVNDFQKGDIAEGYSVSREKKESFPLTVTSAQKNPTAFYLCASSSQGGYRGGQPQHFGDGTRLSIL.

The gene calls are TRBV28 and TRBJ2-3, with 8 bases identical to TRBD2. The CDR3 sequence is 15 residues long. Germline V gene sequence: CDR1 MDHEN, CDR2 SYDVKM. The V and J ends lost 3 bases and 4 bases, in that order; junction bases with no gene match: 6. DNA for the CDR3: TGTGCCAGCAGTTTGACCTTCGGGAGGGCAGATACGCAGTATTTT. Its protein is CASSLTFGRADTQYF. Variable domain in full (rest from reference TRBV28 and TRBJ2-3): DVKVTQSSRYLVKRTGEKVFLECVQDMDHENMFWYRQDPGLGLRLIYFSYDVKMKEKGDIPEGYSVSREKKERFSLILESASTNQTSMYLCASSLTFGRADTQYFGPGTRLTVL.

CDR3 nucleotide sequence: TGCGCCAGCAGCTTGGAGGGAGTAGGAGAGACCCAGTACTTC. Translating it yields CASSLEGVGETQYF. This chain links TRBV5-1 with TRBJ2-5; TRBD2 is a possible D gene (5 bases). The length of the CDR3 is 14 residues. V was trimmed by 0 bases and J by 4 bases, leaving 10 bases between them. Per germline, CDR1 SGHRS and CDR2 YFSETQ.

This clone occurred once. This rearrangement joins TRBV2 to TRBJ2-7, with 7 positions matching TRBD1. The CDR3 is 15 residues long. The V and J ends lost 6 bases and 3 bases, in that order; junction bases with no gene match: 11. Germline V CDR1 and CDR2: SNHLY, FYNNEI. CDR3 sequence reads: CASRSETGRGYEQYF. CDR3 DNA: TGTGCCAGCAGGTCGGAGACAGGGCGAGGCTACGAGCAGTACTTC.

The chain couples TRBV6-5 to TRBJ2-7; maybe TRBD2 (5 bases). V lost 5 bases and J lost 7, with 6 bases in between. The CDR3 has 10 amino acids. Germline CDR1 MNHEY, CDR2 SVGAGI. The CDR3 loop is CASSRGEQYF. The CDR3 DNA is TGTGCCAGCAGTCGAGGGGAGCAGTACTTC.

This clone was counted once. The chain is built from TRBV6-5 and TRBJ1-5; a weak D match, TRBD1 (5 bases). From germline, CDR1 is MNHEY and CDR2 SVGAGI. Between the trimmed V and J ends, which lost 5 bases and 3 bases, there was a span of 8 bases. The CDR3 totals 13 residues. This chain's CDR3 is CASSIQVNQPQHF. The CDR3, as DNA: TGTGCCAGCAGTATACAGGTCAATCAGCCCCAGCATTTT.

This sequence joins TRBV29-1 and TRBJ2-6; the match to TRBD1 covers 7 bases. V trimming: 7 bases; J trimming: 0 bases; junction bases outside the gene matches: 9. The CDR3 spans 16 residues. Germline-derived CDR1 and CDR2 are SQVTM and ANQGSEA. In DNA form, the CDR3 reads TGCAGCGCCGGACAGGCTGCCCTCTCTGGGGCCAACGTCCTGACTTTC. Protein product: CSAGQAALSGANVLTF.

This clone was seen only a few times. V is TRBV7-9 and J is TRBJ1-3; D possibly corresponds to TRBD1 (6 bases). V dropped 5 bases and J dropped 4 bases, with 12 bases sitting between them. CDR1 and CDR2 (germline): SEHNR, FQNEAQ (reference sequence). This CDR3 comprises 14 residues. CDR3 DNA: TGTGCCAGCAGCCCCGGGGGGCAAGGAAACACCATATATTTT. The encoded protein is CASSPGGQGNTIYF.

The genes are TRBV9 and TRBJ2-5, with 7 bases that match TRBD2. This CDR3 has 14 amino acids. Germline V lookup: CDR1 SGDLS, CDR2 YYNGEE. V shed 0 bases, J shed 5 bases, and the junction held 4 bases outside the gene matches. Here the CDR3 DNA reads TGTGCCAGCAGCGTAGAGGCGGGGGTGGAGACCCAGTACTTC. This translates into CASSVEAGVETQYF.

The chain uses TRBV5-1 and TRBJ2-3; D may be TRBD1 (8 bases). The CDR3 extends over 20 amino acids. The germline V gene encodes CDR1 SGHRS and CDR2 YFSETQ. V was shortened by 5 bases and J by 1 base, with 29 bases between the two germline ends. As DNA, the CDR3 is TGCGCCAGCAGAACAGGGGGGATACCCATGCGGGAGTGGGGCACAGATACGCAGTATTTT. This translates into CASRTGGIPMREWGTDTQYF. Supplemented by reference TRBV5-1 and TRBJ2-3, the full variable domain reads KAGVTQTPRYLIKTRGQQVTLSCSPISGHRSVSWYQQTPGQGLQFLFEYFSETQRNKGNFPGRFSGRQFSNSRSEMNVSTLELGDSALYLCASRTGGIPMREWGTDTQYFGPGTRLTVL.

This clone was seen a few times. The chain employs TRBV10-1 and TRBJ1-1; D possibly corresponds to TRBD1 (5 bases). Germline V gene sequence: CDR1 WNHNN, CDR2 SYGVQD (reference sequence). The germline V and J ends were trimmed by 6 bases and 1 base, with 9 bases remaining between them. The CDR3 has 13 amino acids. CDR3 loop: CASRVGQNTEAFF. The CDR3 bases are TGCGCCAGCAGGGTGGGGCAGAACACTGAAGCTTTCTTT.

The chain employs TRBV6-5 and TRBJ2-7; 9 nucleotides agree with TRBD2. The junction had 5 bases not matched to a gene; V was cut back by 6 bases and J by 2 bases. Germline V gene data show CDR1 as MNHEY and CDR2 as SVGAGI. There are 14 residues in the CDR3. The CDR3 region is CASRPSGTPYEQYF. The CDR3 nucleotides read TGTGCCAGCAGGCCTAGCGGGACGCCCTACGAGCAGTACTTC.

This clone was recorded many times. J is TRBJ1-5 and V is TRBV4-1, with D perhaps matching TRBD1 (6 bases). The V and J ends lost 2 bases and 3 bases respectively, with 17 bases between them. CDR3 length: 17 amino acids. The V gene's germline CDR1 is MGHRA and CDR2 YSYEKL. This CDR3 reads CASSQHRYRENNQPQHF. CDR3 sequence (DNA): TGCGCCAGCAGCCAACACCGGTACAGGGAAAACAATCAGCCCCAGCATTTT.

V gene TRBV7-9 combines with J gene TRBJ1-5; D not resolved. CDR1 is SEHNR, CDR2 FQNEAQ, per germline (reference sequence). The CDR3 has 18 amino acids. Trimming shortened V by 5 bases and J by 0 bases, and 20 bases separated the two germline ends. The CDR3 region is CASSPDKPGVYSNQPQHF. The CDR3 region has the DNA TGTGCCAGCAGCCCAGACAAACCCGGGGTTTATAGCAATCAGCCCCAGCATTTT.

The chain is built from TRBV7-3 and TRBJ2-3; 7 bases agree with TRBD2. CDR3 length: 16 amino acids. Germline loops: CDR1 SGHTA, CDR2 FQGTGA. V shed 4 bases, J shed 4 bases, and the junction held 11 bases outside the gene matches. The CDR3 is CASSSSGGGRADTQYF. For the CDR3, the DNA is TGTGCCAGCAGCTCTAGTGGCGGGGGAAGGGCAGATACGCAGTATTTT.

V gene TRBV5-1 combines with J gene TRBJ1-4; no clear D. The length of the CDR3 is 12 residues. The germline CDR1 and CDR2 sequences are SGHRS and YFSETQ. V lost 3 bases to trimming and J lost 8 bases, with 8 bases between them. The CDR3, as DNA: TGCGCCAGCAGCTCGGCGGGGGAAAAACTGTTTTTT. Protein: CASSSAGEKLFF. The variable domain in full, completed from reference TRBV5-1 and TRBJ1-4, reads KAGVTQTPRYLIKTRGQQVTLSCSPISGHRSVSWYQQTPGQGLQFLFEYFSETQRNKGNFPGRFSGRQFSNSRSEMNVSTLELGDSALYLCASSSAGEKLFFGSGTQLSVL.

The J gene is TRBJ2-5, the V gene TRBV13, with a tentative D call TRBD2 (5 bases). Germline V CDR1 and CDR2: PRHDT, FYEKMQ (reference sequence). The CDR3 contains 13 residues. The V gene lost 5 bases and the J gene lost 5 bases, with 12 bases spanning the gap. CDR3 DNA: TGTGCCAGCAGCGCGGGCCATAGGGAGACCCAGTACTTC. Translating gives CASSAGHRETQYF.

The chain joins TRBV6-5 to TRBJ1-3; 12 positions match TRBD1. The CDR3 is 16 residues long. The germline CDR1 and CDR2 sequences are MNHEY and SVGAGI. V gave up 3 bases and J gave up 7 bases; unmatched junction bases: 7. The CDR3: CASSYRTGQGANTIYF. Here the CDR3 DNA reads TGTGCCAGCAGTTATCGCACGGGACAGGGGGCCAACACCATATATTTT.

The CDR3 sequence: CASSPNVRTGGRTDTQYF. CDR3 DNA: TGTGCCAGCTCACCAAACGTTAGGACAGGGGGCAGGACAGATACGCAGTATTTT. The chain combines TRBV18 with TRBJ2-3; 11 bases fit TRBD1. With 2 bases clipped from V and 3 bases from J, the junction kept 10 bases outside the gene matches. This CDR3 is 18 amino acids long. Germline lookup yields CDR1 KGHSH and CDR2 LQKENI. Looking up the rest from reference TRBV18 and TRBJ2-3 gives the full variable domain: NAGVMQNPRHLVRRRGQEARLRCSPMKGHSHVYWYRQLPEEGLKFMVYLQKENIIDESGMPKERFSAEFPKEGPSILRIQQVVRGDSAAYFCASSPNVRTGGRTDTQYFGPGTRLTVL.

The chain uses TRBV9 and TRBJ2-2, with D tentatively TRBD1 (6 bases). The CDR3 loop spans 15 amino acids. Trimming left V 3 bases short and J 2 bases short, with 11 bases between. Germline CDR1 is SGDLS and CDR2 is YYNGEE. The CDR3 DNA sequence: TGTGCCAGCAGCGCCGGGACACATAACACCGGGGAGCTGTTTTTT. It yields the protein CASSAGTHNTGELFF.

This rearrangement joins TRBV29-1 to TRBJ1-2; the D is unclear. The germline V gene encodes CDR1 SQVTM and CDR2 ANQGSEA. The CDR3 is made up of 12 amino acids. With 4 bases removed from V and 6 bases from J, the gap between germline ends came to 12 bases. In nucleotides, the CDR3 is TGCAGCGTTGCGAAGACAACAAATGGCTACACCTTC. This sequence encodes CSVAKTTNGYTF.

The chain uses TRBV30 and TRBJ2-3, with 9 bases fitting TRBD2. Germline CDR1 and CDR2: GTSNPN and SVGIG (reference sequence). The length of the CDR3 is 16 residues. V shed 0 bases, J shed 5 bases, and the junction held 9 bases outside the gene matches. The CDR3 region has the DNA TGTGCCTGGAGTGTAGAGGCTAGCGGGGTTCTAGATACGCAGTATTTT. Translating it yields CAWSVEASGVLDTQYF.

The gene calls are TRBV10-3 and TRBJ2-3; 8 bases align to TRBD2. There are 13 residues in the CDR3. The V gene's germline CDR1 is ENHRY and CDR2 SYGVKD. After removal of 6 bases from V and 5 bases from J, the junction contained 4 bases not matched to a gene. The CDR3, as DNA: TGTGCCATCAGGGGACTAGAGGGAGATACGCAGTATTTT. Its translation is CAIRGLEGDTQYF.

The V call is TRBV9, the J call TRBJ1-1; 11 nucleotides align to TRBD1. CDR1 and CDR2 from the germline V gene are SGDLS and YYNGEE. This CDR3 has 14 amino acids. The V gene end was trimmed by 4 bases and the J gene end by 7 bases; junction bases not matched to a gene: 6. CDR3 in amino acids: CASSWGQGGDEAFF. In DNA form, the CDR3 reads TGTGCCAGCAGCTGGGGACAGGGGGGTGATGAAGCTTTCTTT.